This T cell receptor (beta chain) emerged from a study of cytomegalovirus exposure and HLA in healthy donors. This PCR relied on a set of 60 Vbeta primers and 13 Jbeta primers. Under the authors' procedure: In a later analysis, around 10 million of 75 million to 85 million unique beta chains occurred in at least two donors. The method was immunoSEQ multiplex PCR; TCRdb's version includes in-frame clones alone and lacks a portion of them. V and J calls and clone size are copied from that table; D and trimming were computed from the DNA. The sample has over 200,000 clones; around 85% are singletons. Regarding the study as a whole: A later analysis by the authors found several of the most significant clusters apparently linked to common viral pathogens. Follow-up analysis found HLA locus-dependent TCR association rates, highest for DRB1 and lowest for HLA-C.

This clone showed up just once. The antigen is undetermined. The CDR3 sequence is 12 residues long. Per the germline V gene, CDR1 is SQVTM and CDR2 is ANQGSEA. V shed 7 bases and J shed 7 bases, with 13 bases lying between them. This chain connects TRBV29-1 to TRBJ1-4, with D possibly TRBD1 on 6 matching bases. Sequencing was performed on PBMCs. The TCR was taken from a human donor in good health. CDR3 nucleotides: TGCAGCGCACAGGGCGGGGGTGAAAAACTGTTTTTT. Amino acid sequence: CSAQGGGEKLFF.